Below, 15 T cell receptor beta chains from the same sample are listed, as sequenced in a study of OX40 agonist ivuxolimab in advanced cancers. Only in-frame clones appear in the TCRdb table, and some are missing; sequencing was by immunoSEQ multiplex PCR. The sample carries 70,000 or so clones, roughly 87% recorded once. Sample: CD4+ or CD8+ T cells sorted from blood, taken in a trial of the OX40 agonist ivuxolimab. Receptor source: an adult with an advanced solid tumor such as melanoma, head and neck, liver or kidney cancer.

The DNA for the CDR3 is TGCGCCAGCAGCCGACGACACCAGCGCATGACAGGGGCAAACACTGAAGCTTTCTTT. Translating gives CASSRRHQRMTGANTEAFF. The genes are TRBV5-1 and TRBJ1-1, with 8 bases matching TRBD1. V was clipped by 4 bases and J by 2 bases; unmatched bases: 19. This CDR3 spans 19 amino acids. Per the germline V gene, CDR1 is SGHRS and CDR2 is YFSETQ.

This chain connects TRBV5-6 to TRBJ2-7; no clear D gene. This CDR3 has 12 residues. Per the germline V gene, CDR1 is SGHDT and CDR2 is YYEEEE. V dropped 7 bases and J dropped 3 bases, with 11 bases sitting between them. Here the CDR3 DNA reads TGTGCCAGCGGTCGTAGAAACTACGAGCAGTACTTC. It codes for CASGRRNYEQYF.

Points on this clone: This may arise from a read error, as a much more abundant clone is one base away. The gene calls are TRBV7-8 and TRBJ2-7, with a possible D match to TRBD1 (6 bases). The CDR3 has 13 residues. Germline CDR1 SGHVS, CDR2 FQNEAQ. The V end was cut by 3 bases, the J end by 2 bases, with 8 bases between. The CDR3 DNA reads TGTGCCAGCAGCTTTGGGGGCGCCTACGAGCAGTACTTC. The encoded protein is CASSFGGAYEQYF.

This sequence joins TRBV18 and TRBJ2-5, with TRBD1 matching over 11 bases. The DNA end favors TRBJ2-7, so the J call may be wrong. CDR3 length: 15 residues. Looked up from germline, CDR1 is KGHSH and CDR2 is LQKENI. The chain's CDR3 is CASSARTGGPYEQYF. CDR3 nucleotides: TGTGCCAGCTCAGCCAGGACAGGGGGCCCCTACGAGCAGTACTTC.

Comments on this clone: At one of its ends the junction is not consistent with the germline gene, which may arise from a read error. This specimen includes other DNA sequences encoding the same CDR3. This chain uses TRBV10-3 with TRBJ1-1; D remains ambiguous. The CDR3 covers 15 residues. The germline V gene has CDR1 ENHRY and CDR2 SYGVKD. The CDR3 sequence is CAISEPAPQNTEAFF. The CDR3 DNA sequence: TGTGCCATCAGTGAGCCGGCACCCCAGAACACTGAAGCCTTCTTT.

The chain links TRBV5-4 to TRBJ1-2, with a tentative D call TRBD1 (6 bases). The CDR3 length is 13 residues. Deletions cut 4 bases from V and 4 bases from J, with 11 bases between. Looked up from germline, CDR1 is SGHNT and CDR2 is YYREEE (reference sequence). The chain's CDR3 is CASSRDNLYGYTF. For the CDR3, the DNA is TGTGCCAGCAGCAGGGACAACCTCTATGGCTACACCTTC.

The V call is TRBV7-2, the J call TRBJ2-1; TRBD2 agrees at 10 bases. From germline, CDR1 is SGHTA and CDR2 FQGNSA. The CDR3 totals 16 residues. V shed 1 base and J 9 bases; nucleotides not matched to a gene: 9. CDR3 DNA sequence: TGTGCCAGCAGCTTAGAAAGCGGGAGGGCCGGGGTTGAGCAGTTCTTC. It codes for CASSLESGRAGVEQFF.

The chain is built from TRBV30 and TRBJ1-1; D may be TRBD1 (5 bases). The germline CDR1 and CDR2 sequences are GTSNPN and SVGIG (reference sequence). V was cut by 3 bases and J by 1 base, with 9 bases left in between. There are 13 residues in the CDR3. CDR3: CAWSRGENTEAFF. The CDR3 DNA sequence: TGTGCCTGGAGCAGAGGGGAGAACACTGAAGCTTTCTTT.

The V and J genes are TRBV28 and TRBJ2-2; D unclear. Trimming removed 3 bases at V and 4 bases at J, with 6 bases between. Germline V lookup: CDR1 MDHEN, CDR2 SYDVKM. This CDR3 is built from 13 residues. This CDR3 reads CASSFRRTGELFF. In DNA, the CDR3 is TGTGCCAGCAGTTTCCGGCGCACCGGGGAGCTGTTTTTT.

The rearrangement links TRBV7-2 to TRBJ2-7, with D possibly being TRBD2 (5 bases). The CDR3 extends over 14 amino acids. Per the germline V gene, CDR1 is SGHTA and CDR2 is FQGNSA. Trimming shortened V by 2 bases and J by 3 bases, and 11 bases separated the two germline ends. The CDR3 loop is CASSLSGEVYEQYF. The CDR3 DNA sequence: TGTGCCAGCAGCTTAAGCGGTGAGGTCTACGAGCAGTACTTC.

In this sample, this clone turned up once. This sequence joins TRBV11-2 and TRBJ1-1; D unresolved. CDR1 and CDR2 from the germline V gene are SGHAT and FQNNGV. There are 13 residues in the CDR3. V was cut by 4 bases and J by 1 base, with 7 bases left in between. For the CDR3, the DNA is TGTGCCAGCAGCTCCCAGGAGAACACTGAAGCTTTCTTT. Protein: CASSSQENTEAFF.

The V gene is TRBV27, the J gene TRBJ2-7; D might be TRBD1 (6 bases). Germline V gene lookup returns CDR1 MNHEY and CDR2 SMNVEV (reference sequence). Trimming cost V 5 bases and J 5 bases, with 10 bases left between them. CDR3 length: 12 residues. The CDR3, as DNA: TGTGCCAGCAGTCCTACAGGGCACGAGCAGTACTTC. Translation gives CASSPTGHEQYF.

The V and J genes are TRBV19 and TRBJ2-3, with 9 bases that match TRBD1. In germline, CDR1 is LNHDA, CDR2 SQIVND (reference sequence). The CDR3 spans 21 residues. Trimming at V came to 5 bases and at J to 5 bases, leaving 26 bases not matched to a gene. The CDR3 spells CASSPGLWDRDSGAVRDTQYF. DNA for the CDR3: TGTGCCAGTAGTCCGGGCCTTTGGGACAGGGACAGCGGAGCCGTTCGAGATACGCAGTATTTT.

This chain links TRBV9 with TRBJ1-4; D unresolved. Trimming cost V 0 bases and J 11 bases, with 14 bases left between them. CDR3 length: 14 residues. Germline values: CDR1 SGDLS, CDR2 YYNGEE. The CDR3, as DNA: TGTGCCAGCAGCGTAGAGGCAGGTGAAGGGAAACTGTTTTTT. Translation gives CASSVEAGEGKLFF.

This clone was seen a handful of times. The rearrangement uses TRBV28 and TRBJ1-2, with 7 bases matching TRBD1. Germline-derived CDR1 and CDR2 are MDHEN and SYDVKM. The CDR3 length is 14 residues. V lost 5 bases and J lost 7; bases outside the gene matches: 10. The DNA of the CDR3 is TGTGCCAGCAGTACGACAGGGAGAGGGCTTGGCTACACCTTC. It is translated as CASSTTGRGLGYTF.